The 10 T cell receptor beta chains below were found in one sample sequenced in a study of T-cell memory formation after mild COVID-19. TCRdb processed the 5' RACE reads anew with MiXCR; each CDR3 protein has one entry. The sample records 92,000 or so distinct CDR3 sequences, around 13% being singletons. The sample comprised PBMCs or a T cell subset sorted from them (not recorded which). Receptors were obtained from an adult woman who had mild COVID-19 (a few samples of this study predate the infection). Cell type and time point are not known.

The chain links TRBV7-9 to TRBJ1-2; 9 bases align to TRBD1. V lost 4 bases, J lost 6 bases, and 3 bases stayed unmatched. The CDR3 has 13 amino acids. CDR1 and CDR2 from the germline V gene are SEHNR and FQNEAQ (reference sequence). CDR3 DNA: TGTGCCAGCAGCTCGACAGGGGGGGATGGCTACACCTTC. Translation: CASSSTGGDGYTF.

The V call is TRBV7-2, the J call TRBJ2-7; D gene unclear. From germline, CDR1 is SGHTA and CDR2 FQGNSA. The CDR3 runs 14 residues. V was shortened by 5 bases and J by 3 bases, with 14 bases between the two germline ends. In DNA, the CDR3 is TGTGCCAGCAGCCTTACCGGGCCCTACTACGAGCAGTACTTC. Translating it yields CASSLTGPYYEQYF. The whole variable domain, remainder taken from reference TRBV7-2 and TRBJ2-7, is GAGVSQSPSNKVTEKGKDVELRCDPISGHTALYWYRQSLGQGLEFLIYFQGNSAPDKSGLPSDRFSAERTGGSVSTLTIQRTQQEDSAVYLCASSLTGPYYEQYFGPGTRLTVT.

This clonotype was counted only a few times. The chain carries TRBV14 and TRBJ2-3; possibly TRBD1 for D (6 bases). The germline gives CDR1 SGHDN, CDR2 FVKESK. The CDR3 is 15 amino acids. Trimming left V 2 bases short and J 4 bases short, with 13 bases between. Written as DNA, the CDR3 is TGTGCCAGCAGCCAAAACGTTGGGGGCCCAGATACGCAGTATTTT. It codes for CASSQNVGGPDTQYF. Looking up the rest from reference TRBV14 and TRBJ2-3 gives the full variable domain: EAGVTQFPSHSVIEKGQTVTLRCDPISGHDNLYWYRRVMGKEIKFLLHFVKESKQDESGMPNNRFLAERTGGTYSTLKVQPAELEDSGVYFCASSQNVGGPDTQYFGPGTRLTVL.

This clonotype occurred many times. The V and J genes are TRBV29-1 and TRBJ2-7; no firm D call. Germline V gives CDR1 SQVTM, CDR2 ANQGSEA. The CDR3 spans 13 residues. Trimming left V 6 bases short and J 5 bases short, with 17 bases between. Here the CDR3 reads CSVPRPHSDEQYF. In nucleotides, the CDR3 is TGCAGCGTCCCCCGGCCTCATTCGGACGAGCAGTACTTC.

The J gene is TRBJ1-4, the V gene TRBV7-9; D is uncertain. Trimming took 5 bases from V and 14 from J, leaving 12 bases between them. CDR3 length equals 11 residues. Germline assignment: CDR1 SEHNR and CDR2 FQNEAQ (reference sequence). The CDR3 sequence: CASSETGRLFF. CDR3 nucleotides: TGTGCCAGCAGCGAGACCGGGAGGCTGTTTTTT.

This clonotype was counted between two and nine times. This chain connects TRBV5-1 to TRBJ2-3; 7 nucleotides match TRBD1. V was pared by 3 bases and J by 4 bases, with 5 bases of the junction left unmatched. The length of the CDR3 is 14 residues. Germline CDR1 is SGHRS and CDR2 is YFSETQ. The CDR3 DNA sequence: TGCGCCAGCAGCTGGAGACAGGGTCCAGATACGCAGTATTTT. Its protein product is CASSWRQGPDTQYF.

The chain recombines TRBV20-1 with TRBJ2-7; D is ambiguous. The CDR3 sequence is 13 residues long. The V and J ends lost 1 base and 2 bases respectively, with 9 bases between them. CDR1 is DFQATT, CDR2 SNEGSKA, per germline (reference sequence). CDR3 sequence (DNA): TGCAGTGCTAGAGGTATCATGCCCTACGAGCAGTACTTC. Protein product: CSARGIMPYEQYF.

There are a few counts of this clonotype. This chain joins TRBV5-1 and TRBJ2-1, with TRBD2 matching over 10 bases. The length of the CDR3 is 13 residues. CDR1 SGHRS and CDR2 YFSETQ come from the germline V gene. V lost 1 base and J lost 8; bases outside the gene matches: 0. In DNA form, the CDR3 reads TGCGCCAGCAGCTTGCTAGCGGGGGATGAGCAGTTCTTC. Amino acid sequence: CASSLLAGDEQFF.

This clonotype was detected only a few times. The chain couples TRBV5-5 to TRBJ1-6, with no clear D. CDR1 is SGHKS and CDR2 is YYEKEE in the germline V gene (reference sequence). This CDR3 has 17 residues. Trimming pared 2 bases from V and 0 bases from J, leaving 12 bases between. CDR3 DNA: TGTGCCAGCAGCTTTGACCCGTGGAGCTCCTATAATTCACCCCTCCACTTT. Translation: CASSFDPWSSYNSPLHF.

This clonotype was observed a few times. This chain links TRBV20-1 with TRBJ2-7, with 7 bases lining up with TRBD1. The CDR3 totals 14 residues. Looked up from germline, CDR1 is DFQATT and CDR2 is SNEGSKA (reference sequence). Trimming at V came to 4 bases and at J to 1 base, leaving 7 bases not matched to a gene. This chain's CDR3 is CSATQGWGSYEQYF. The DNA for the CDR3 is TGCAGTGCTACACAGGGGTGGGGTTCCTACGAGCAGTACTTC.